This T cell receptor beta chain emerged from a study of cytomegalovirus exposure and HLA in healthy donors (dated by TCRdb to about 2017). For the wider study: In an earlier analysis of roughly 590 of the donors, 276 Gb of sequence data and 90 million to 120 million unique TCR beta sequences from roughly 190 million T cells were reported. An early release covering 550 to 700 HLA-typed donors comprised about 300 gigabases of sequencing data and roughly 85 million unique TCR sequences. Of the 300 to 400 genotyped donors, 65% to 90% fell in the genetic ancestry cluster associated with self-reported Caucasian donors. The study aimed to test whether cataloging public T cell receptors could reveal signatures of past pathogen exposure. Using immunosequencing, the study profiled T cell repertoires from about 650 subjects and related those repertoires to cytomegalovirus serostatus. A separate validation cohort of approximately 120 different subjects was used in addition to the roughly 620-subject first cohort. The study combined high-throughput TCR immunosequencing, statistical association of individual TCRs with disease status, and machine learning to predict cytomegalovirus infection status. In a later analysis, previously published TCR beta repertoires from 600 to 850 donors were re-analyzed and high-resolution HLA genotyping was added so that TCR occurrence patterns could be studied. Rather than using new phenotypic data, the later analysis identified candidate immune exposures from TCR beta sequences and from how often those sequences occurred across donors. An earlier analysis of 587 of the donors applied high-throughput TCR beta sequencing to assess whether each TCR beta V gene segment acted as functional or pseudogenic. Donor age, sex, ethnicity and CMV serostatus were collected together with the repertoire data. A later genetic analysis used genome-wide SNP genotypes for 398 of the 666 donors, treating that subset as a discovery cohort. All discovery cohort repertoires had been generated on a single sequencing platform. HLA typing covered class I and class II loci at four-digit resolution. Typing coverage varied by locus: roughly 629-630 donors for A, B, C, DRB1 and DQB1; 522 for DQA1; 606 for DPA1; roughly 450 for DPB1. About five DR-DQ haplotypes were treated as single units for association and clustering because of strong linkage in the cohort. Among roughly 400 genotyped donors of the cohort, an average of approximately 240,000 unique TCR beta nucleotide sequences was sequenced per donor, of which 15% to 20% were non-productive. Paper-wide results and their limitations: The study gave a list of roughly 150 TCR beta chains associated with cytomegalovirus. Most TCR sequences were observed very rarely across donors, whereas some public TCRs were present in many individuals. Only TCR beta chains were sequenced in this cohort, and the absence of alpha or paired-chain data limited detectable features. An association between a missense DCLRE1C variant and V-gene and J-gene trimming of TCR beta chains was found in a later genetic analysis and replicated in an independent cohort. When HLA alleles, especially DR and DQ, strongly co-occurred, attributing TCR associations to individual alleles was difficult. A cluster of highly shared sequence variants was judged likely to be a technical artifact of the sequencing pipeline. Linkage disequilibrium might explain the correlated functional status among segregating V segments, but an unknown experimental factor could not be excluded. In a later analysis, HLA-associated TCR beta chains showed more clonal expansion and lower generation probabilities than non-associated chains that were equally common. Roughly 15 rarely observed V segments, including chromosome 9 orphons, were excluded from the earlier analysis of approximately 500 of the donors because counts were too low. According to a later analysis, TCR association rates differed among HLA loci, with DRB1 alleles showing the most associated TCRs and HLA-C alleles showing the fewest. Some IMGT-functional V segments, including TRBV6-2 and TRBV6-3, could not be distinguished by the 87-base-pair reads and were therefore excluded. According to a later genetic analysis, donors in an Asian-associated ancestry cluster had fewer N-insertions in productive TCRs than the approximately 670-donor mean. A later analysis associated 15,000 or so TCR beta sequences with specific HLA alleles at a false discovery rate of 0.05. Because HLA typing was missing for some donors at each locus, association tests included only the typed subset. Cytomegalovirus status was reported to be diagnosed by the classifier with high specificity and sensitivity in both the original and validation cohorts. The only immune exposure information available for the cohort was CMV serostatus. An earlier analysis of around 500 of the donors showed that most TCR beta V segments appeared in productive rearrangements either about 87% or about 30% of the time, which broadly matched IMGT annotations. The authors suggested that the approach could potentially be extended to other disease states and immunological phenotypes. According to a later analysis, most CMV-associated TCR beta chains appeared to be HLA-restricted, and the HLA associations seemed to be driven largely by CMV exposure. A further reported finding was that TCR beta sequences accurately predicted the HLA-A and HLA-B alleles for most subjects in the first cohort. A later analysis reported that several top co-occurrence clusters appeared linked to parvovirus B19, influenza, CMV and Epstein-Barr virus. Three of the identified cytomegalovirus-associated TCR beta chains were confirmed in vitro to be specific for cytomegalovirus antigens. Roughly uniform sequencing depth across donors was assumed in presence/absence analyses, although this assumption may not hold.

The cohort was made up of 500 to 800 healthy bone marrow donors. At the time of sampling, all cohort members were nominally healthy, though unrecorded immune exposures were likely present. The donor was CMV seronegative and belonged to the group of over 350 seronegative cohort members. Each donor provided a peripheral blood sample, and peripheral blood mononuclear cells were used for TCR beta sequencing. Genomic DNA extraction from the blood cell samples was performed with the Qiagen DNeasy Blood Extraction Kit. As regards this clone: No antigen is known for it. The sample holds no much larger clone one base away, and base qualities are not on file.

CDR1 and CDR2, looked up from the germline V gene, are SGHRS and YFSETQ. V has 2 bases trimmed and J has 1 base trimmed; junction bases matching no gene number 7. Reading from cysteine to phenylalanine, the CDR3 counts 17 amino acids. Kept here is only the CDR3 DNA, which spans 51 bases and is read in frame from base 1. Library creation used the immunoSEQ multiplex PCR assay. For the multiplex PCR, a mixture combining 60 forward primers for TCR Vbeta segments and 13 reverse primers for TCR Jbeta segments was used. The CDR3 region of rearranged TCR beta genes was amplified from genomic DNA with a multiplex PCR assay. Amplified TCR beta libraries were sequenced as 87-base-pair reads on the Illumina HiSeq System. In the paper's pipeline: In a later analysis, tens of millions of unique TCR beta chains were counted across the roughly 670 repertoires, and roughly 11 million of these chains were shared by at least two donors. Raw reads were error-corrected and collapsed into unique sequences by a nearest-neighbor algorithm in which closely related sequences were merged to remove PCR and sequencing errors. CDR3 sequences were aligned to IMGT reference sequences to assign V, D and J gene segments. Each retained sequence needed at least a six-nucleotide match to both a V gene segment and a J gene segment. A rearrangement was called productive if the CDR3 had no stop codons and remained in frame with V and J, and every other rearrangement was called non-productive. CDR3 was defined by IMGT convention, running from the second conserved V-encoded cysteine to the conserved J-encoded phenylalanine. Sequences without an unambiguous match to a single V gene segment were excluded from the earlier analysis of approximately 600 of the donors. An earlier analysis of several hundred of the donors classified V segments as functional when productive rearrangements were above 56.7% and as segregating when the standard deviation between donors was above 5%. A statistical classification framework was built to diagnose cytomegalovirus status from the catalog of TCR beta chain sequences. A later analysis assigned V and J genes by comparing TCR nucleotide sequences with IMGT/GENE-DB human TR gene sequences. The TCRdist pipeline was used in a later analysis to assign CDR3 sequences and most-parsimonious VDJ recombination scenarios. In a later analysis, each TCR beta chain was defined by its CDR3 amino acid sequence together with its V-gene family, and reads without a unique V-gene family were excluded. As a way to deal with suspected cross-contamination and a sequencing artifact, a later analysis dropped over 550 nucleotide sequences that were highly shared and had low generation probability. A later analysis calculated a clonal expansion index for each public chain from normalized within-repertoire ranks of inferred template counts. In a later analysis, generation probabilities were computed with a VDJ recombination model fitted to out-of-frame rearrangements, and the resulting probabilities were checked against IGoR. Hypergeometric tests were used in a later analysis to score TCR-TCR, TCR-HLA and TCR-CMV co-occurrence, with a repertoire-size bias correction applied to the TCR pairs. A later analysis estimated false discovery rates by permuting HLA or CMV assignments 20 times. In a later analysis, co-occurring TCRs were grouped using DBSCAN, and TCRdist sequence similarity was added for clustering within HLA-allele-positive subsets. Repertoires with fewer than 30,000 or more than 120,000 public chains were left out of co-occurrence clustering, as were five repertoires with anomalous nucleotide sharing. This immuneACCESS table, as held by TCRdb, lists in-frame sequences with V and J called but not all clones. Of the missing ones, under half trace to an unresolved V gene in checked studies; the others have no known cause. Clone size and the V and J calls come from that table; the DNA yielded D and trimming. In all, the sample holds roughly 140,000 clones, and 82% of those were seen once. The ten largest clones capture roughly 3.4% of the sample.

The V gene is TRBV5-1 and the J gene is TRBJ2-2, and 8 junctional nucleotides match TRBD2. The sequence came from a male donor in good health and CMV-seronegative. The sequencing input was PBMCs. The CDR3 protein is CASSLKGTSGNTGELFF. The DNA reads TGCGCCAGCAGCTTAAAGGGAACTAGCGGGAACACCGGGGAGCTGTTTTTT.